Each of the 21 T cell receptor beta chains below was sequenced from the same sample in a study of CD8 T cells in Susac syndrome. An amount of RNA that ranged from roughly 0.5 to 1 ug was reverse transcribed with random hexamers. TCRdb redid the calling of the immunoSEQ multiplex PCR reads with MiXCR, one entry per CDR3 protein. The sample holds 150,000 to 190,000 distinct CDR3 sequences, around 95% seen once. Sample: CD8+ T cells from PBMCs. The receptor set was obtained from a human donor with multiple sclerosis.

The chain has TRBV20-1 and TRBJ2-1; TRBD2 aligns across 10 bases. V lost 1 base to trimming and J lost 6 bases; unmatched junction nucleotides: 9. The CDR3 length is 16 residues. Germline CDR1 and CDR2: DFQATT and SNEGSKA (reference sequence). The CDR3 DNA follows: TGCAGTGCTAGAGCTAGCGGGGGATGGGTTCCCAATGAGCAGTTCTTC. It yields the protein CSARASGGWVPNEQFF.

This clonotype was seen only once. In DNA form, the CDR3 reads TGTGCCAGCAGCAACTCCGGGACAGGGATTGGGGCCAACGTCCTGACTTTC. It translates to CASSNSGTGIGANVLTF. The rearrangement links TRBV3-1 to TRBJ2-6, with 9 positions matching TRBD1. Per germline, CDR1 LGHDT and CDR2 YNNKEL (reference sequence). V lost 5 bases to trimming and J lost 3 bases; unmatched junction nucleotides: 8. This CDR3 has 17 residues.

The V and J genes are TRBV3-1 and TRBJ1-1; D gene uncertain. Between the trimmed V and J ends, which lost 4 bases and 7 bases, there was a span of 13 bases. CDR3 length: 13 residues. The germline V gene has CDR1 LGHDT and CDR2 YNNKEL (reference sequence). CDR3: CASSPHTQLEAFF. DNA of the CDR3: TGTGCCAGCAGCCCCCACACCCAACTTGAAGCTTTCTTT.

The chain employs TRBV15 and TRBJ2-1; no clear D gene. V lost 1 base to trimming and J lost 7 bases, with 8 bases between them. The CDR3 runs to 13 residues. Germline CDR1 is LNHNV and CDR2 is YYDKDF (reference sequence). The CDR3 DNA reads TGTGCCACCAGCAGAGGGTCCGGGAATGAGCAGTTCTTC. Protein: CATSRGSGNEQFF.

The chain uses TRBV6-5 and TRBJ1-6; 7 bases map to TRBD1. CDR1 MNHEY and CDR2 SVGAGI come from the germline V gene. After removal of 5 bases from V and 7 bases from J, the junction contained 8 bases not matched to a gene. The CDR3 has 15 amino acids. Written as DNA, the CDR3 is TGTGCCAGCAGTCGCTCCACAGGGGACAATTCACCCCTCCACTTT. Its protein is CASSRSTGDNSPLHF.

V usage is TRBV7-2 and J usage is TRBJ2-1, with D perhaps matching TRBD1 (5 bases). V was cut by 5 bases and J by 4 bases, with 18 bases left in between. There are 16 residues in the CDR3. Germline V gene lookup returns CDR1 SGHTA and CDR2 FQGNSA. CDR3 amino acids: CASSTTPPGSYNEQFF. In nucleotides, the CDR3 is TGTGCCAGCAGCACAACCCCCCCAGGGTCGTACAATGAGCAGTTCTTC.

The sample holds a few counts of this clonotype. This chain's CDR3 is CASSQVPGGEAFF. CDR3 nucleotide sequence: TGTGCCAGCAGCCAAGTCCCCGGCGGTGAAGCTTTCTTT. The chain recombines TRBV4-2 with TRBJ1-1; D gene uncertain. Looked up from germline, CDR1 is LGHNA and CDR2 is YNFKEQ. The CDR3 sequence is 13 residues long. The V and J ends lost 1 base and 7 bases respectively, with 10 bases between them.

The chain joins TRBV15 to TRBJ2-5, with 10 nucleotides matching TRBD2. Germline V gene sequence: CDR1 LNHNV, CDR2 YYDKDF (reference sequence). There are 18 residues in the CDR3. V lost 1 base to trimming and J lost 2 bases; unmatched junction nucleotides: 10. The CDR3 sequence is CATSRGGQRGGLQETQYF. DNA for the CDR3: TGTGCCACCAGCAGAGGAGGTCAGCGGGGGGGCCTTCAAGAGACCCAGTACTTC.

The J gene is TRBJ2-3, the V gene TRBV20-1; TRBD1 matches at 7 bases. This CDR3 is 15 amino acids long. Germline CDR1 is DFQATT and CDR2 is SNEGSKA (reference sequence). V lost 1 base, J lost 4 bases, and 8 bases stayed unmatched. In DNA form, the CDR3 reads TGCAGTGCTAGAGGGTGGTTTCAGGGGGCAGATACGCAGTATTTT. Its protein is CSARGWFQGADTQYF.

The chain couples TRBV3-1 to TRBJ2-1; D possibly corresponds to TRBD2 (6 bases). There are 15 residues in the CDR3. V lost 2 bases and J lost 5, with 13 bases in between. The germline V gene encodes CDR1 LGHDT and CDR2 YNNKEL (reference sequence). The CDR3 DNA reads TGTGCCAGCAGCCAACCGGGGAGGCTTAACAATGAGCAGTTCTTC. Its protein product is CASSQPGRLNNEQFF.

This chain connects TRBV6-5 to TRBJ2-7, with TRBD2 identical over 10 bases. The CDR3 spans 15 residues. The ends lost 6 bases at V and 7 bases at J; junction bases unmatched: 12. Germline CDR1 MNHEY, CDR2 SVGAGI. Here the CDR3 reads CASSRSGGANREQYF. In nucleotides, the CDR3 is TGTGCCAGCAGCCGGAGCGGGGGGGCTAATAGAGAGCAGTACTTC.

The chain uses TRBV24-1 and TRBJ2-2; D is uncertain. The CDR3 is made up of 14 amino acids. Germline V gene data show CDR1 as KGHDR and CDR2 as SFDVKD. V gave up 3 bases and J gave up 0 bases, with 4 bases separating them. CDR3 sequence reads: CATSDTANTGELFF. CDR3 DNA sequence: TGTGCCACCAGTGATACGGCGAACACCGGGGAGCTGTTTTTT.

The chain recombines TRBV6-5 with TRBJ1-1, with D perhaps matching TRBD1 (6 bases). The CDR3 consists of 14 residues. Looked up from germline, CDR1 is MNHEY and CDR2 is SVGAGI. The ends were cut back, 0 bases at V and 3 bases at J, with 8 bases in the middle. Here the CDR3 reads CASSYSGQYTEAFF. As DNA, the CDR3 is TGTGCCAGCAGTTACTCTGGACAGTACACTGAAGCTTTCTTT.

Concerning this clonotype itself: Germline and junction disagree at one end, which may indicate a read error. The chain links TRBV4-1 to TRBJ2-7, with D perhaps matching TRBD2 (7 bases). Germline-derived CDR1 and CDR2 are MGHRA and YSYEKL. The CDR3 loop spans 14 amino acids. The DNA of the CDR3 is TGCGCCAGCAGCAAAGAGGGGGGAGGGTACGAGCAGTACTTC. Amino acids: CASSKEGGGYEQYF.

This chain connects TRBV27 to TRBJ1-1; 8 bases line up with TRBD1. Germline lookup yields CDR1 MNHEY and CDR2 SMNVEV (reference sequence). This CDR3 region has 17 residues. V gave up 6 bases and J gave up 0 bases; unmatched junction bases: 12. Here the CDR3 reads CASRPGGARSMNTEAFF. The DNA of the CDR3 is TGTGCCAGCAGGCCAGGGGGCGCGAGGTCCATGAACACTGAAGCTTTCTTT.

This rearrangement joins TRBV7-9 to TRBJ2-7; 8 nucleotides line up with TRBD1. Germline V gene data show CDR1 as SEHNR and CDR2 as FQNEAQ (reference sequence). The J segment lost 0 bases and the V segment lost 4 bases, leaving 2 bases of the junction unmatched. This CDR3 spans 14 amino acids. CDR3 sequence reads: CASSSDRVSYEQYF. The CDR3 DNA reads TGTGCCAGCAGCTCGGACAGGGTCTCCTACGAGCAGTACTTC. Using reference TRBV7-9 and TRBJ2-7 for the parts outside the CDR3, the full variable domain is DTGVSQNPRHKITKRGQNVTFRCDPISEHNRLYWYRQTLGQGPEFLTYFQNEAQLEKSRLLSDRFSAERPKGSFSTLEIQRTEQGDSAMYLCASSSDRVSYEQYFGPGTRLTVT.

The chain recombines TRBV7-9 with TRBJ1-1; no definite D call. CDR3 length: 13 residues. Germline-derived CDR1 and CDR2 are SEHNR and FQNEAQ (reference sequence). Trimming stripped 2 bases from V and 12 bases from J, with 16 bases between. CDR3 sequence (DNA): TGTGCCAGCAGCTTAAACCCCCCCGAGGCTTCTTTCTTT. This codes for CASSLNPPEASFF. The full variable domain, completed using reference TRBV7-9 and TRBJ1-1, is DTGVSQNPRHKITKRGQNVTFRCDPISEHNRLYWYRQTLGQGPEFLTYFQNEAQLEKSRLLSDRFSAERPKGSFSTLEIQRTEQGDSAMYLCASSLNPPEASFFGQGTRLTVV.

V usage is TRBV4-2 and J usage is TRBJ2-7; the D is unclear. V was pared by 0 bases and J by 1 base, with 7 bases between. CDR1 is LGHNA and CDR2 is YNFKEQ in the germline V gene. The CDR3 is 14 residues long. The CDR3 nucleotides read TGTGCCAGCAGCCAAGAAAAGACATCCTACGAGCAGTACGTC. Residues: CASSQEKTSYEQYV.

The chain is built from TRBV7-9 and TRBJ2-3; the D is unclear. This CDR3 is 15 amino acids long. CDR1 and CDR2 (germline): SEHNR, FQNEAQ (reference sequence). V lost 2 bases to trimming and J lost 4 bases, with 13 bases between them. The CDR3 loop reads CASSLRTNAADTQYF. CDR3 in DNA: TGTGCCAGCAGCTTACGCACGAATGCGGCAGATACGCAGTATTTT.

CDR3 loop: CASTRNDRVEGYTF. The DNA of the CDR3 is TGTGCCAGCACTCGAAACGACAGGGTGGAAGGCTACACCTTC. The chain recombines TRBV3-1 with TRBJ1-2; TRBD1 matches at 7 bases. Trimming cost V 7 bases and J 8 bases; bases outside gene matches: 13. Germline loops: CDR1 LGHDT, CDR2 YNNKEL (reference sequence). This CDR3 contains 14 residues. Full variable domain (missing parts from reference TRBV3-1 and TRBJ1-2): DTAVSQTPKYLVTQMGNDKSIKCEQNLGHDTMYWYKQDSKKFLKIMFSYNNKELIINETVPNRFSPKSPDKAHLNLHINSLELGDSAVYFCASTRNDRVEGYTFGSGTRLTVV.

The chain's CDR3 is CASSLSGRGYEQYF. The CDR3 region has the DNA TGTGCCAGCAGCCTTTCGGGTCGGGGCTACGAGCAGTACTTC. V usage is TRBV7-2 and J usage is TRBJ2-7; tentative D call: TRBD2 (5 bases). V shed 5 bases and J shed 3 bases, with 14 bases lying between them. Germline assignment: CDR1 SGHTA and CDR2 FQGNSA. This CDR3 spans 14 amino acids.